This T cell receptor beta chain comes out of a study of T cell responses to AZD1222 COVID-19 vaccine. Study-wide findings and caveats: Spike-specific TCR depth and breadth grew after two AZD1222 doses. Nearly half of unique spike-specific TCRs reportedly avoided B.1.351 and B.1.1.7 mutated regions. Just a handful of people given AZD1222 tested seropositive at baseline.

Details on this clone: What it recognizes is unknown.

Using immunoSEQ multiplex PCR, the repertoire was profiled, and TCRdb retains in-frame clones only, with some absent. The profile shows around 190,000 clones, roughly 92% of them singletons. V was trimmed by 5 bases and J by 5 bases, leaving 9 bases between them. Per the germline V gene, CDR1 is SGHTA and CDR2 is FQGNSA. The CDR3 is 13 amino acids. The chain combines TRBV7-2 with TRBJ2-2; D is unclear. The receptor comes from an adult in good health. Sample: peripheral blood, taken on day 0 of AZD1222 vaccination. The CDR3, as DNA: TGTGCCAGCAGCGTCCGAGATACCGGGGAGCTGTTTTTT. This encodes CASSVRDTGELFF.